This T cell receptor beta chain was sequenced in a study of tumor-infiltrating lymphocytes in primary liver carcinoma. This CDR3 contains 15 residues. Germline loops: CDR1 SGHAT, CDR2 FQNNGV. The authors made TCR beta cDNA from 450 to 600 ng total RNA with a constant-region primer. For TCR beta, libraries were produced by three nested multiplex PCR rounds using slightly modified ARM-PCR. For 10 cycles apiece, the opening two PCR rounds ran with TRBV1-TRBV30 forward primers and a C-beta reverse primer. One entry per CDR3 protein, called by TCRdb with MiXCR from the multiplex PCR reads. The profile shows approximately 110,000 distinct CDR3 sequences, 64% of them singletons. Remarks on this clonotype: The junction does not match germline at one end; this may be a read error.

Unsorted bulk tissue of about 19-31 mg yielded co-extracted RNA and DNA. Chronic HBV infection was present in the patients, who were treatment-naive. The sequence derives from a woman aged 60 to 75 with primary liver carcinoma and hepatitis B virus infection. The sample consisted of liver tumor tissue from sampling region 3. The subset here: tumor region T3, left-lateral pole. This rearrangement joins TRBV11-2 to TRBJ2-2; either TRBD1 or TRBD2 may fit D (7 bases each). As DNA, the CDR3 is TGTGTCAGCAGCGCCCGACAGGGAGGGACCCGGGAGCTGTTTTTT. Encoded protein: CVSSARQGGTRELFF.